This T cell receptor (beta chain) was retrieved from a study of shared clonotypes between healthy human individuals (dated by TCRdb to the early 2020s). Notes on the research overall: Two women and three men aged 18 to 49 years were included in the cohort. To estimate repertoire size and how much clonotypes are shared between individuals, the study performed deep sequencing of blood TCR repertoires from a few healthy adults. Leukapheresis yielded between about 0.9 and 9.5 billion PBMCs per donor. To increase sequencing depth and limit assay-specific biases, TCR repertoire library preparation and sequencing were carried out by different laboratories using diverse techniques. Results the study describes overall, beyond this receptor: Pairwise subsampling indicated that sequencing depth was expected to affect the degree of clonotype sharing among donors. Sampling was restricted to blood, and TCR repertoires in tissues likely differ from the TCR repertoires found in blood. The genetic and exposure-history diversity represented was limited by the small number of donors.

Points on this clone: Its antigen specificity is not known. Base-call qualities are not available, and no considerably larger clone is one nucleotide away.

Donors were healthy HIV-negative adults with no recently reported acute infections or vaccinations. All donors were Caucasian adults living in Nashville, Tennessee, USA. For unsorted samples, tens of millions of PBMCs were counted, and genomic DNA was extracted using the QIAamp DNA Blood Mini kit. Blood was collected by leukapheresis, and PBMCs were isolated by Ficoll-Histopaque density gradient centrifugation and then cryopreserved in liquid nitrogen vapor phase. The CDR3 goes from the cysteine to the phenylalanine over 13 residues. The sequence is cut down to CDR3 DNA, 39 bases in frame from base 1. CDR1 MNHNY and CDR2 SVGAGI were looked up in the germline V gene (reference sequence). V is clipped by 11 bases and J by 3 bases, and the sequence between their germline boundaries is 13 bases long. Using the deep immunoSEQ assay, multiplex PCR amplified TCR CDR3 regions from genomic DNA. Extracted genomic DNA from each cell subset was distributed evenly across all wells of several immunoSEQ 96-well plates, and each plate was treated as a replicate. For unsorted PBMC, each replicate PCR was loaded with about 300 ng genomic DNA, equivalent to around 30,000 T cell genomes. Ten immunoSEQ deep assay plates were used to sequence unsorted PBMC genomic DNA. Purified libraries were measured with a Qubit 3.0 fluorometer, size-checked on a Bioanalyzer 2100, and measured again with the KAPA Library Quantification kit. Each immunoSEQ 96-well plate was sequenced on its own single-read 150-cycle Illumina NextSeq 550 flow cell. The paper's data handling went like this. Because only junctional sequences without quality scores were contained in the immunoSEQ output, filtering matching that applied to full-length reads could not be performed. To assign V/J genes and CDR3, sequences were annotated using PyIR, a Python wrapper for IgBLAST v1.9, with IMGT germline references. Reads were filtered out if the reads had weak V/J assignments (E-value above 1e-6), no CDR3, stop codons, out-of-frame junctions, or ambiguous translated residues. V3J clonotypes were defined by identical inferred V gene, J gene, and CDR3 amino acid sequence. The percentage overlap between two repertoires was calculated by dividing the number of shared unique clonotypes by the size of the smaller repertoire. Three approaches were used to assess repertoire richness: RTK rarefaction, the Chao1 estimator, and Recon v2.1 estimates of unobserved clonotypes. The source is immuneACCESS, and TCRdb retained only in-frame sequences with V and J called. Part of the clones is not carried over; for the studies checked, unresolved V genes explain less than half of this, and the remainder is unexplained. V and J calls and clone size are given by that table; D and trimming were obtained from the DNA. Across this sample there are about 480,000 clones, with about four fifths seen only once. Roughly 13% of the sample lies in the top ten.

The V and J segments used are TRBV6-6 and TRBJ1-4, with the identity of the D gene unclear. Input material: PBMCs. This clonotype was sampled from a woman in her thirties or forties in good health. Some clones in this sample may be carry-over from other donors' samples. The nucleotides are TGTGCCGGCGGCCTGTCTGCTAATGAAAAACTGTTTTTT. This encodes CAGGLSANEKLFF.